This T cell receptor beta chain was profiled in a study of siplizumab effects on memory and regulatory T cells. Assays covered around 10^5 TCR templates per sample. The data were produced by immunoSEQ multiplex PCR, yet TCRdb's version contains in-frame clones alone and is incomplete. The table shows about 63,000 clones, with 70% to 90% occurring only once. Naive, memory, effector memory and TEMRA subsets, all unstimulated, were sequenced in three donor pairs. For this clone: Its matching antigen is unknown.

CDR1 is SQVTM, CDR2 ANQGSEA, per germline. This CDR3 is built from 15 residues. V lost 3 bases and J lost 4; bases outside the gene matches: 7. Points from the study as a whole: Fewer alloreactive sequences mapped to unstimulated CD4+ memory cells under siplizumab.

Sequencing input: memory CD4+ T cells sorted from blood. The sequence was obtained from a human donor in good health. This chain joins TRBV29-1 and TRBJ2-4, with 9 positions matching TRBD2. The CDR3 sequence is CSVDVLAGLKNIQYF. CDR3 bases: TGCAGCGTTGACGTCCTAGCGGGACTAAAAAACATTCAGTACTTC.